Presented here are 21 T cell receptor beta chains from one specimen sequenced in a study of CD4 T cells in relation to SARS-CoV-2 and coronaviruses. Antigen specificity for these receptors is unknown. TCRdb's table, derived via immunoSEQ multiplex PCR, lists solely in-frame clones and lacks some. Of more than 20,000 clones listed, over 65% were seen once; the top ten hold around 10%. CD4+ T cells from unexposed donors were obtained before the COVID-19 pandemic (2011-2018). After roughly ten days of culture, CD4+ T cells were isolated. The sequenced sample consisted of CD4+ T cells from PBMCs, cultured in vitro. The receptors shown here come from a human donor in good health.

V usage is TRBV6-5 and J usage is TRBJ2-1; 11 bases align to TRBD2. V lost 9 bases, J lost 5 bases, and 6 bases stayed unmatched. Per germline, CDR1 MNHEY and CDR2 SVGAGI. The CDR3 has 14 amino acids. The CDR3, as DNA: TGTGCCAGTAAGCTAGCGGGGGGTCACAATGAGCAGTTCTTC. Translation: CASKLAGGHNEQFF.

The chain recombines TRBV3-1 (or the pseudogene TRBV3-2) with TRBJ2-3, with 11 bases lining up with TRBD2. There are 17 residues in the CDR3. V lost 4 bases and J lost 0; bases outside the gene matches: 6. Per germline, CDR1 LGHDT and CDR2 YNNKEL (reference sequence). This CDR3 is CASSLGLAGGSTDTQYF. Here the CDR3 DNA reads TGTGCCAGCAGCCTCGGACTAGCGGGCGGAAGCACAGATACGCAGTATTTT.

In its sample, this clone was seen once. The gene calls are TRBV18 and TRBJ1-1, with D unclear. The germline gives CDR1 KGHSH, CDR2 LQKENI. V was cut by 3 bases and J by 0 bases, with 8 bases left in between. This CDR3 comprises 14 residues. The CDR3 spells CASSPGSMNTEAFF. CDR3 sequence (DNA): TGTGCCAGCTCACCCGGGTCCATGAACACTGAAGCTTTCTTT.

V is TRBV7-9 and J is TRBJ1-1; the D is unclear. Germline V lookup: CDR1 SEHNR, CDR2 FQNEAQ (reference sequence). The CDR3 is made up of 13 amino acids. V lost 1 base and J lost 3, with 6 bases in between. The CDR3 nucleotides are TGTGCCAGCAGCTTAGAAGCAGACACTGAAGCTTTCTTT. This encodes CASSLEADTEAFF.

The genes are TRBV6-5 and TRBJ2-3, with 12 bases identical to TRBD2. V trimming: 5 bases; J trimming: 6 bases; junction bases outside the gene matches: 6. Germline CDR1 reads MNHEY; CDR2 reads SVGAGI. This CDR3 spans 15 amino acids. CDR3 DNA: TGTGCCAGCAGTCGACTAGCGGGAGAGGATGATACGCAGTATTTT. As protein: CASSRLAGEDDTQYF.

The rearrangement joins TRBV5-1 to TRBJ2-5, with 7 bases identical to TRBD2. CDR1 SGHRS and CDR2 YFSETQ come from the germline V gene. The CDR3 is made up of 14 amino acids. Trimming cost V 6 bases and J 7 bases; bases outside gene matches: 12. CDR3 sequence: CASTPGGSGVTQYF. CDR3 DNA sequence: TGCGCCAGCACCCCCGGGGGGAGCGGGGTGACCCAGTACTTC.

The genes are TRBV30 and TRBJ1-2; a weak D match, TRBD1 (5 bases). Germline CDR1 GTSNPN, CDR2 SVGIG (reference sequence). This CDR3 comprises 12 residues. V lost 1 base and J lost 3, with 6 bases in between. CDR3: CAWSGGDYGYTF. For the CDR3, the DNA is TGTGCCTGGAGTGGGGGGGACTATGGCTACACCTTC.

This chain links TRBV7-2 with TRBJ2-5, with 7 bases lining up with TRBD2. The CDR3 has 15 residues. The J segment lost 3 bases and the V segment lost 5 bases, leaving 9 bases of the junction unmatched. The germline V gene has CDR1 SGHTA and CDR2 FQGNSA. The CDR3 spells CASSRTRRTEETQYF. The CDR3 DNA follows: TGTGCCAGCAGCCGGACTAGGCGGACCGAAGAGACCCAGTACTTC.

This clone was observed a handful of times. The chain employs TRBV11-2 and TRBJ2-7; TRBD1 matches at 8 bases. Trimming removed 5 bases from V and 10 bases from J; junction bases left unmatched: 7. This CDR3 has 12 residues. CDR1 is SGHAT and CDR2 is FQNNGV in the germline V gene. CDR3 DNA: TGTGCCAGCAGCCGTGACAGGGGCGGTCAGTACTTC. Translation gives CASSRDRGGQYF.

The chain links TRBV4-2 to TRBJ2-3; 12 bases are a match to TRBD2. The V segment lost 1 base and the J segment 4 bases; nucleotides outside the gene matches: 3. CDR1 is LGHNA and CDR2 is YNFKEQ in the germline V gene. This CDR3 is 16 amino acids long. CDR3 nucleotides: TGTGCCAGCAGCCAAGCCCCTAGCGGGAGGGCAGATACGCAGTATTTT. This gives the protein CASSQAPSGRADTQYF.

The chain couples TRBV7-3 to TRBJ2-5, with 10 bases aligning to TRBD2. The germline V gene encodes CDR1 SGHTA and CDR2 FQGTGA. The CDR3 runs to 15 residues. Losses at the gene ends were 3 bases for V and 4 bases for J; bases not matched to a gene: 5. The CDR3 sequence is CASSFQAGGGETQYF. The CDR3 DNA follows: TGTGCCAGCAGCTTCCAAGCGGGAGGGGGAGAGACCCAGTACTTC.

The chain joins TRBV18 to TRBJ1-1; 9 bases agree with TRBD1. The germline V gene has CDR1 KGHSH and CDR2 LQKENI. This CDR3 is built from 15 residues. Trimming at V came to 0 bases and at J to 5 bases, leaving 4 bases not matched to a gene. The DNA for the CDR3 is TGTGCCAGCTCACCACCGGGACAGGGAGTTACTGAAGCTTTCTTT. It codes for CASSPPGQGVTEAFF.

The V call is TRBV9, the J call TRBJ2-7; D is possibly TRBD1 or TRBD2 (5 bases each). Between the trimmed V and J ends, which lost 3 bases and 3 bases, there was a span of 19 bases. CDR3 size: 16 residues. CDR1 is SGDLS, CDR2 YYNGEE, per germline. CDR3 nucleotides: TGTGCCAGCAGCGCCCAAGGGGCGATTAGCGTCTACGAGCAGTACTTC. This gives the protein CASSAQGAISVYEQYF.

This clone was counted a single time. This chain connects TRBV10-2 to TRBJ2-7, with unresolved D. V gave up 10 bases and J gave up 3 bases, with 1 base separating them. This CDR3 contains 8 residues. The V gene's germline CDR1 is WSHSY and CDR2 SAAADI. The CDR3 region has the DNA TGCGCCAACTACGAGCAGTACTTC. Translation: CANYEQYF.

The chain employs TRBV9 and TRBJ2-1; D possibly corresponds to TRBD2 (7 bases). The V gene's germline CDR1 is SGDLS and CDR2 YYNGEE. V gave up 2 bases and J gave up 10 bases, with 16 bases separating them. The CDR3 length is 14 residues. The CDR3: CASSVTPGGGEQFF. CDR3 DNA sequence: TGTGCCAGCAGCGTGACTCCGGGGGGCGGGGAGCAGTTCTTC.

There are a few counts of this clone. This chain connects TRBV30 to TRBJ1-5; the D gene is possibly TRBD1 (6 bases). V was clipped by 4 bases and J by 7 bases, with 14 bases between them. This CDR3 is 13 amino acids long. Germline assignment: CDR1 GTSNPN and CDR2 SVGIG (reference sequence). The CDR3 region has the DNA TGTGCCTGGAACTCAGGGGAATGGCAGCCCCAGCATTTT. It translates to CAWNSGEWQPQHF.

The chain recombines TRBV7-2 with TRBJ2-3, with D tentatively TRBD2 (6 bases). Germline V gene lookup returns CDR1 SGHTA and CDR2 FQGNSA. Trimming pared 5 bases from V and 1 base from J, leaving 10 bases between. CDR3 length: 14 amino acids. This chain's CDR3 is CASSMPGGTDTQYF. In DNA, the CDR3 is TGTGCCAGCAGCATGCCGGGAGGCACAGATACGCAGTATTTT.

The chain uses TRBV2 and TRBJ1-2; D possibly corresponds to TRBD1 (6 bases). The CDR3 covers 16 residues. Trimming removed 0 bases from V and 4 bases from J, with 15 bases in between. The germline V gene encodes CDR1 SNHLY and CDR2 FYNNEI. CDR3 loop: CASSEAAGAGGYGYTF. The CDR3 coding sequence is TGTGCCAGCAGTGAAGCGGCGGGGGCAGGAGGCTATGGCTACACCTTC.

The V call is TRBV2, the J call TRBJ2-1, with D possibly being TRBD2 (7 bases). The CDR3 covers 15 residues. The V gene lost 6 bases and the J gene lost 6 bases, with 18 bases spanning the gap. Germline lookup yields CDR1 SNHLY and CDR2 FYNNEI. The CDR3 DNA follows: TGTGCCAGCAGCTGGGGGGCGGGGGTTGGCAATGAGCAGTTCTTC. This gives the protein CASSWGAGVGNEQFF.

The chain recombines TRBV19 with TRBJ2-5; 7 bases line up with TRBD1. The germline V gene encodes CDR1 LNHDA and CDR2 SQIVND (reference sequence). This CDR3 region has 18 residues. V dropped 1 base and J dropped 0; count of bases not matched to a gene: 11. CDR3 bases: TGTGCCAGTAGTATAGGTGGGAATGGACAGGCGTACCAAGAGACCCAGTACTTC. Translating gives CASSIGGNGQAYQETQYF.

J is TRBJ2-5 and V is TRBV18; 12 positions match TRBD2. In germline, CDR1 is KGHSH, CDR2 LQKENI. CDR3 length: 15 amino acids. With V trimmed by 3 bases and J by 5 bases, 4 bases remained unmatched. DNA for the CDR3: TGTGCCAGCTCACCGCCCGGACTAGCGGGGGAGACCCAGTACTTC. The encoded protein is CASSPPGLAGETQYF.